Listed below are T cell receptor beta chains from one sample, sequenced in a study of cytomegalovirus exposure and HLA in healthy donors. This table comes from immunoSEQ multiplex PCR, and its TCRdb copy is limited to in-frame clones, with some not included. The sample data list roughly 82,000 clones. What was sequenced was PBMCs. The source is a woman aged 55-70 years in good health and CMV-seronegative. Each CDR3 is given with its conserved first and last residue. D genes are given only for firm matches.

V,D,J,CDR3
TRBV10-3,NA,TRBJ2-1,CAISTTSREQFF
TRBV2,NA,TRBJ1-4,CASTRQSEKLFF
TRBV7-9,TRBD1,TRBJ1-4,CASSEQGANEKLFF
TRBV6-5,NA,TRBJ1-4,CASSRGGTNEKLFF
TRBV6-5,TRBD2,TRBJ2-7,CASTPRGTSGYEQYF
TRBV11-3,NA,TRBJ2-7,CASSLGGRGYEQYF
TRBV14,TRBD2,TRBJ2-2,CASSRDSGRARELFF
TRBV6-5,TRBD1,TRBJ2-3,CATRATGGKGDTQYF
TRBV30,NA,TRBJ1-2,CAWSLNYGYTF
TRBV2,NA,TRBJ1-2,CASSDQGSNYGYTF
TRBV7-2,NA,TRBJ2-7,CASSSFLNPYEQYF
TRBV4-1,TRBD1,TRBJ1-1,CASSHPGTGLDTEAFF
TRBV28,TRBD2,TRBJ2-5,CASSGEGGETQYF
TRBV30,NA,TRBJ2-2,CAWSVRGGELFF
TRBV5-8,NA,TRBJ2-1,CASSLFPHNEQFF
TRBV5-1,NA,TRBJ2-7,CASSNVGGSYEQYF
TRBV9,TRBD1,TRBJ2-7,CASSVGNRGTYEQYF
TRBV9,TRBD2,TRBJ2-5,CASSDLTSGSLGEQYF
TRBV7-3,NA,TRBJ2-5,CASSLTGGETQYF
TRBV7-9,NA,TRBJ1-1,CASTHRGTEAFF
TRBV28,NA,NA,CASSPPGGPTYEQYF
TRBV6-4,TRBD2,TRBJ2-3,CASSDSSGSADTQYF
TRBV2,NA,TRBJ2-1,CASSPRGREFF
TRBV7-9,TRBD1,TRBJ1-3,CASSRRDSTEFF
TRBV18,TRBD1,TRBJ2-1,CASSPWTGLWNEQFF
TRBV29-1,TRBD2,TRBJ2-5,CSASSGAGETQYF
TRBV30,NA,TRBJ1-6,CAWSVYTRALHF
TRBV28,TRBD2,TRBJ2-7,CASSSGETSGGEQYF
TRBV28,TRBD1,TRBJ2-1,CASSLVQGARDEQFF
TRBV10-1,NA,TRBJ1-2,CANTKGYTF
TRBV29-1,TRBD2,TRBJ2-1,CSIARRSGSHEQFF
TRBV4-1,TRBD2,TRBJ2-1,CASSQNMWEGYNEQFF
TRBV7-2,NA,TRBJ1-2,CASVNYGYTF
TRBV6-5,NA,TRBJ2-6,CASSYEYSGANVLTF
TRBV28,NA,TRBJ1-1,CASSLQTTRGTEAFF
TRBV7-6,TRBD1,TRBJ1-4,CASSSDRGKLFF
TRBV28,NA,TRBJ2-5,CASSRGRETQYF
TRBV19,TRBD2,TRBJ2-7,CASSIGFVGGSSYEQYF
TRBV7-2,TRBD2,TRBJ2-3,CASSFLAGGTDTQYF
TRBV9,NA,TRBJ1-2,CASSPGQSHLYGYTF
TRBV19,NA,TRBJ1-2,CASTANYGYTF
TRBV6-6,NA,TRBJ1-1,CASLSGTRDTEASF
TRBV6-5,NA,TRBJ2-6,CASSLTGSGANVLTF
TRBV11-2,TRBD1,TRBJ2-5,CASSLDNSRGQGGKTQYF
TRBV10-3,NA,TRBJ1-5,CAISESDSAEGPQHF
TRBV7-8,TRBD2,TRBJ2-3,CASSSIYLAGELDTQYF
TRBV5-1,TRBD1,TRBJ1-1,CASSWQGVRTEAFF
TRBV15,NA,TRBJ2-4,CATRGLGLAKNIQYF
TRBV23-1,NA,TRBJ2-7,CASSQSEGSYEQYF
TRBV28,TRBD2,TRBJ2-7,CASSSLGGVDSYEQYF
TRBV6-5,TRBD2,TRBJ2-5,CASQGWSGGQETQYF
TRBV27,NA,TRBJ2-1,CASSLWAGSNEQFF
TRBV4-3,TRBD2,TRBJ2-3,CASSQTGTSEKYF
TRBV18,TRBD1,TRBJ1-4,CASLGQRNEKLFF
TRBV5-1,TRBD1,TRBJ2-7,CASSPLTGGGNGPYEQYF
TRBV10-3,NA,TRBJ1-4,CATRGDPNEKLFF
TRBV5-6,NA,TRBJ2-1,CASSAKTTRSLNEQFF